The present entry profiles one TCR beta chain with its context. The antigen is undetermined. The sample comes from a study of cytomegalovirus exposure and HLA in healthy donors. Germline assignment: CDR1 GTSNPN and CDR2 SVGIG (reference sequence). The CDR3 is 15 amino acids. V shed 2 bases and J 3 bases; nucleotides not matched to a gene: 4. PCR primers comprised 60 Vbeta and 13 Jbeta primers. Repertoires were generated with immunoSEQ multiplex PCR, while TCRdb's copy carries only in-frame clones and drops some. Of around 200,000 clones listed, 80% to 90% are singletons. Study-level results: As confirmed in vitro, a few CMV-associated chains were specific for CMV antigens.

Input material: PBMCs. This rearrangement joins TRBV30 to TRBJ2-1; 10 bases line up with TRBD2. This receptor was obtained from a girl aged 2 to 9 in good health and CMV-seropositive. The CDR3 spells CAWSWASGGYNEQFF. The CDR3, as DNA: TGTGCCTGGAGTTGGGCTAGCGGGGGCTACAATGAGCAGTTCTTC.